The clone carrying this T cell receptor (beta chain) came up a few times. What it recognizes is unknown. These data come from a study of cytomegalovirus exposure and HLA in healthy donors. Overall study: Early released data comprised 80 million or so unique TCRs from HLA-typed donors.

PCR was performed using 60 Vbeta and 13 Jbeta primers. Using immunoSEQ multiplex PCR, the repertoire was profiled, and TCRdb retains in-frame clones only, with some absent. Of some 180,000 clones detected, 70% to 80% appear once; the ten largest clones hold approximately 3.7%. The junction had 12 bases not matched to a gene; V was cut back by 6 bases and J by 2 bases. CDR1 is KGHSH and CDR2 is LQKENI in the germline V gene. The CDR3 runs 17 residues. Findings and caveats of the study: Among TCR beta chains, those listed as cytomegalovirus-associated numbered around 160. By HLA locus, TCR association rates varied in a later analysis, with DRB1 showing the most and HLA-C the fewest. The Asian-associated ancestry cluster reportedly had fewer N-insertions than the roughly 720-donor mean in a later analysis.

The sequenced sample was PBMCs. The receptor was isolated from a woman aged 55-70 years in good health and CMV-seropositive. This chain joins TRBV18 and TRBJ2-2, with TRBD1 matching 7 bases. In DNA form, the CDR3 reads TGTGCCAGCTCCCGGGGACAGCCCGACTATAACACCGGGGAGCTGTTTTTT. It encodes CASSRGQPDYNTGELFF.